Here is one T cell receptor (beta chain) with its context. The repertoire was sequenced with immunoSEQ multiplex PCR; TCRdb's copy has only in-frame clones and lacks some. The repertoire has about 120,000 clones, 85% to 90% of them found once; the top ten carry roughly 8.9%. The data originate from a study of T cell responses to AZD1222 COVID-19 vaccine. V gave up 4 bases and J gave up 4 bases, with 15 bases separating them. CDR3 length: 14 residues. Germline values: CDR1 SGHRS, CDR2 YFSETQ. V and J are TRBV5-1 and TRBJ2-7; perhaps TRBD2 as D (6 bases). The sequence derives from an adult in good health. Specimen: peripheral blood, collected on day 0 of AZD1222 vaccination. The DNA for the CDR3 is TGCGCCAGCAGCCCCGGGACTGTAAAATACGAGCAGTACTTC. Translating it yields CASSPGTVKYEQYF.